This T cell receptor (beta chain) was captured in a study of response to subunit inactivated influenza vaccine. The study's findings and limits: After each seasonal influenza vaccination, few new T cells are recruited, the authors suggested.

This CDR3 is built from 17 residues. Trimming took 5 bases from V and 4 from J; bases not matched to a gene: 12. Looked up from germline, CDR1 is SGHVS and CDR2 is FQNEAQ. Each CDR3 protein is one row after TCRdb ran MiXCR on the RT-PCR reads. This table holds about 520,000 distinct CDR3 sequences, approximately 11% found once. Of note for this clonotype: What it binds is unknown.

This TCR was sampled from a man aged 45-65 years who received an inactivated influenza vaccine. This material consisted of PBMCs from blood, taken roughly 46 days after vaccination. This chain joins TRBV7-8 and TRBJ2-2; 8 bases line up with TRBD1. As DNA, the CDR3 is TGTGCCAGCAGCGGACCCTCAGGGGGCTCCACCACCGGGGAGCTGTTTTTT. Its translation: CASSGPSGGSTTGELFF.